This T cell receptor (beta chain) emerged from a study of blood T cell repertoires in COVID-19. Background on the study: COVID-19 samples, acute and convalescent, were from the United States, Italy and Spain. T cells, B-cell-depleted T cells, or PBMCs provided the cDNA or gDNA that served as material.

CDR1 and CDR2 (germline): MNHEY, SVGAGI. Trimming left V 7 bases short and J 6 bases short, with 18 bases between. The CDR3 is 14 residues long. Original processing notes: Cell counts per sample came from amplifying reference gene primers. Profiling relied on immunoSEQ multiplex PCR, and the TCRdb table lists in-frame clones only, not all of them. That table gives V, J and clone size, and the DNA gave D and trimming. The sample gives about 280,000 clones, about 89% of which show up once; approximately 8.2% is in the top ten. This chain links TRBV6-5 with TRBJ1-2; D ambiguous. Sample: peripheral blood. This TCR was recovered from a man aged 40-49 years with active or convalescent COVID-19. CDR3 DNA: TGTGCCAGCAAAAAAACGACCGAGGGCCATGGCTACACCTTC. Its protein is CASKKTTEGHGYTF.